The 8 T cell receptor beta chains listed next were all sequenced from one sample in a study of T cell responses to AZD1222 COVID-19 vaccine. Only in-frame clones appear in the TCRdb table, and some are missing; sequencing was by immunoSEQ multiplex PCR. The sample records 130,000 or so clones, roughly 94% being singletons. The starting material was peripheral blood, obtained on day 0 of AZD1222 vaccination. The receptor set was obtained from an adult in good health.

The V gene is TRBV5-6, the J gene TRBJ1-1; unclear D gene. Trimming took 2 bases from V and 1 from J, leaving 9 bases between them. The length of the CDR3 is 14 residues. CDR1 is SGHDT, CDR2 YYEEEE, per germline. The CDR3 protein is CASSLSLGNTEAFF. The DNA for the CDR3 is TGTGCCAGCAGCTTATCCTTGGGGAACACTGAAGCTTTCTTT.

The chain combines TRBV30 with TRBJ1-1; no firm D call. The CDR3 spans 12 residues. Trimming left V 2 bases short and J 7 bases short, with 11 bases between. The V gene's germline CDR1 is GTSNPN and CDR2 SVGIG (reference sequence). Written as DNA, the CDR3 is TGTGCCTGGAGTTTCAGATATTATGAAGCTTTCTTT. Translating it yields CAWSFRYYEAFF.

The V and J genes are TRBV6-5 and TRBJ1-5; weak D call: TRBD1 (5 bases). Germline CDR1 reads MNHEY; CDR2 reads SVGAGI. Trimming removed 7 bases from V and 4 bases from J, with 11 bases in between. This CDR3 spans 13 amino acids. CDR3 DNA sequence: TGTGCCAGCAACCCGGGGCTGAATCAGCCCCAGCATTTT. It is translated as CASNPGLNQPQHF.

The genes are TRBV10-3 and TRBJ2-7; TRBD2 aligns across 7 bases. After removal of 7 bases from V and 6 bases from J, the junction contained 9 bases not matched to a gene. The CDR3 has 13 residues. Germline CDR1 reads ENHRY; CDR2 reads SYGVKD. CDR3 nucleotides: TGTGCCATCAAGCGAGGACTAGGAGGCGAGCAGTACTTC. Protein product: CAIKRGLGGEQYF.

The gene calls are TRBV21-1 and TRBJ2-1. TRBV21-1 is reported as a pseudogene. The CDR3 runs to 15 residues. CDR3 sequence reads: CASSKEVGFSGEQFF. In nucleotides, the CDR3 is TGTGCCAGCAGCAAAGAGGTAGGGTTCTCCGGTGAGCAGTTCTTC.

The V and J genes are TRBV3-1 (or the pseudogene TRBV3-2) and TRBJ2-5; D remains unclear. Trimming cost V 0 bases and J 7 bases, with 12 bases left between them. The germline CDR1 and CDR2 sequences are LGHDT and YNNKEL (reference sequence). The CDR3 covers 14 residues. CDR3 coding DNA: TGTGCCAGCAGCCAAGATCGCGGTCCCTGGACCCAGTACTTC. This encodes CASSQDRGPWTQYF.

V usage is TRBV6-5 and J usage is TRBJ2-7; 8 bases are shared with TRBD1. Trimming removed 6 bases from V and 7 bases from J; junction bases left unmatched: 14. CDR1 and CDR2 (germline): MNHEY, SVGAGI. There are 15 residues in the CDR3. The CDR3 reads CASRAGTGGSLEQYF. The CDR3 DNA reads TGTGCCAGCAGGGCCGGGACAGGAGGCTCGTTGGAGCAGTACTTC.

The rearrangement uses TRBV29-1 and TRBJ2-3; 8 nucleotides align to TRBD2. This CDR3 comprises 12 residues. Germline lookup yields CDR1 SQVTM and CDR2 ANQGSEA. J was trimmed by 4 bases and V by 4 bases; bases with no gene match: 1. CDR3 sequence reads: CSVAGGADTQYF. In DNA form, the CDR3 reads TGCAGCGTTGCGGGGGGGGCAGATACGCAGTATTTT.